The subject of this entry is one T cell receptor beta chain. Its antigen is unknown. The data are from a study of response to subunit inactivated influenza vaccine. The study, taken as a whole, reports: Authors suggested seasonal influenza vaccinations each recruit few new T cells.

Each CDR3 protein gets one entry after TCRdb re-called the RT-PCR reads with MiXCR. The repertoire has 700,000 to 800,000 distinct CDR3 sequences, roughly 20% of them found once; the top ten carry 9.5% to 13%. Trimming at V came to 5 bases and at J to 2 bases, leaving 8 bases not matched to a gene. This CDR3 spans 15 amino acids. Per the germline V gene, CDR1 is DFQATT and CDR2 is SNEGSKA (reference sequence). The TCR originated in a man in his fifties or sixties who received an inactivated influenza vaccine. The sequencing here drew on PBMCs from blood, taken 5 days after vaccination. The J gene is TRBJ2-5, the V gene TRBV20-1; 10 bases map to TRBD2. The CDR3 here is CSARGSGGLQETQYF. CDR3 nucleotides: TGCAGTGCTCGAGGTAGCGGGGGGCTTCAAGAGACCCAGTACTTC.